The entry below describes one T cell receptor (beta chain). Its target is not known. Trimming left V 8 bases short and J 6 bases short, with 16 bases between. This CDR3 region has 13 residues. Germline V CDR1 and CDR2: MNHEY, SVGAGI. This sample was included in a study of cytomegalovirus exposure and HLA in healthy donors. Notes on the study in general: A link between a missense DCLRE1C variant and TCR beta V- and J-gene trimming emerged from a later analysis.

The PCR ran on 60 Vbeta and 13 Jbeta primers. Here immunoSEQ multiplex PCR was the method, and the copy in TCRdb shows in-frame clones only, minus some. The table lists approximately 55,000 clones, roughly four fifths of them singletons. Sample: PBMCs. J is TRBJ1-1 and V is TRBV6-5; the D is unclear. This clonotype originated in a boy aged 5-17 years in good health and CMV-seropositive. Written as DNA, the CDR3 is TGTGCCAGCGGAAGCGTAGTTAACGCTGAAGCTTTCTTT. Residues: CASGSVVNAEAFF.